These T cell receptor beta chains were read from a single sample in a study of cytomegalovirus exposure and HLA in healthy donors. Sequencing used immunoSEQ multiplex PCR; TCRdb keeps in-frame clones, though not all of them. The sample includes roughly 100,000 clones, around four fifths of them seen just once. The specimen sequenced was PBMCs. The receptors originated from a woman in her forties in good health and CMV-seropositive. Each CDR3 is given with its conserved first and last residue. D genes are given only for firm matches. A row's size may be missing; if present it is once, few, many or a size class.

v_call	clone_size	d_call	j_call	cdr3_nt	cdr3_aa
TRBV28	-	TRBD1	TRBJ1-1	TGTGCCAGCAGTTTTAGGCAGGGGGGGAACACTGAAGCTTTCTTT	CASSFRQGGNTEAFF
TRBV7-6	-	TRBD1	TRBJ1-1	TGTGCCAGCAGCTTCGGACAGGGACAAGGGGGGGCTTTCTTT	CASSFGQGQGGAFF
TRBV21-1	-	-	TRBJ1-4	TGTGCCAGCAGCAAAGTGGACAGCCTTAATGAAAAACTGTTTTTT	CASSKVDSLNEKLFF
TRBV25-1	few	-	TRBJ2-7	TGTGCCAGCAGTGCGACAGTGGTCGAGCAGTACTTC	CASSATVVEQYF
TRBV15	-	TRBD1	TRBJ2-6	TGTGCCACCAGCAGAGATTGGGACAGGGGGTCTGGCGTCCTGACTTTC	CATSRDWDRGSGVLTF
TRBV28	-	TRBD1	TRBJ1-1	TGTGCCAGCAGTTTCCCGAAACAGGGGAGAAACACTGAAGCTTTCTTT	CASSFPKQGRNTEAFF
TRBV5-1	-	-	TRBJ2-1	TGCGCCAGTCAGTTATACCGCTACAATGAGCAGTTCTTC	CASQLYRYNEQFF
TRBV11-2	-	-	TRBJ1-4	TGTGCCAGCAGCTTATATAGATCTGGAGGGCTGGAGGAGGAACTGTTTTTT	CASSLYRSGGLEEELFF
TRBV28	-	TRBD1	TRBJ1-2	TGTGCCAGCAGTTTATTAGAGCCGGGACAGGGGTCCTATGGCTACACCTTC	CASSLLEPGQGSYGYTF
TRBV7-6	-	-	TRBJ1-4	TGTGCCAGCACCATCTCCGGCAGGGGAACTGAAAAACTGTTTTTT	CASTISGRGTEKLFF
TRBV5-5	-	-	TRBJ1-2	TGTGCCAGCAGCTTATACAATAATCCGGGAGCCTCTCCGGCTAACTATGGCTACACCTTC	CASSLYNNPGASPANYGYTF
TRBV5-1	-	TRBD1	TRBJ1-1	TGCGCCAGCAGCAGGCGGGACAGGGGGAGTACTGAAGCTTTCTTT	CASSRRDRGSTEAFF
TRBV18	-	TRBD1	TRBJ1-5	TGTGCCAGCTCACTTTACAGGGGAGGCGGCCAGCCCCAGCATTTT	CASSLYRGGGQPQHF
TRBV5-1	-	TRBD1	TRBJ2-2	TGCGCCAGCAGCCCCGGACTGACAGGGTCCACCGGGGAGCTGTTTTTT	CASSPGLTGSTGELFF
TRBV27	-	TRBD1	TRBJ2-7	TGTGCCAGCAGTCTAAGACAGGGAAGCTACGAGCAGTACTTC	CASSLRQGSYEQYF
TRBV18	few	TRBD1	TRBJ1-2	TGTGCCAGCTCACCTGGACAGGGGGCGGATGGCTACACCTTC	CASSPGQGADGYTF
TRBV27	-	TRBD2	TRBJ2-1	TGTGCCAGCAGTTTATTGGCTAGCGGGGGGGTAGAGCAGTTCTTC	CASSLLASGGVEQFF
TRBV6-5	-	-	TRBJ2-7	TGTGCCAGCAGTTACATCAGGGCGCCTGCGGAGCAGTACTTC	CASSYIRAPAEQYF
TRBV28	few	-	TRBJ2-7	TGTGCCAGCAGTTTAGAGTTATACGAGCAGTACTTC	CASSLELYEQYF
TRBV28	-	-	TRBJ1-5	TGTGCCAGCAGTTTAGTCCCGACAGGATTCGGGCAGCCCCAGCATTTT	CASSLVPTGFGQPQHF
TRBV27	-	TRBD1	TRBJ1-1	TGTGCCAGCAGTAGGGGGCATGAAGCTTTCTTT	CASSRGHEAFF
TRBV5-6	-	-	TRBJ2-3	TGTGCCAGCAGCTTGGCCTTTGATACGCAGTATTTT	CASSLAFDTQYF
TRBV4-3	-	-	TRBJ1-5	TGCGCCAGCAGCCAAGATCTATCACAGGGCAGAAGCAATCAGCCCCAGCATTTT	CASSQDLSQGRSNQPQHF
TRBV4-1	-	-	TRBJ2-3	TGCGCCAGCAGCCTCAAAGGGGCGGGGACGGCGCCCACAGATACGCAGTATTTT	CASSLKGAGTAPTDTQYF
TRBV27	-	-	TRBJ2-1	TGTGCCAGCAGTTCTCAGCCTGGATCGGGCAATGAGCAGTTCTTC	CASSSQPGSGNEQFF
TRBV6-6	few	-	TRBJ1-6	TGTGCCAGCAGTTACTCGGGGGAGGGATCACCCCTCCACTTT	CASSYSGEGSPLHF
TRBV7-9	-	TRBD2	TRBJ2-7	TGTTCCAGCAGCCTATCGACTAGCGGGACCCACGAGCAGTACTTC	CSSSLSTSGTHEQYF
TRBV9	-	TRBD2	TRBJ2-3	TGTGCCAGCAGCCGGACTAGCGCGCGTGATACGCAGTATTTT	CASSRTSARDTQYF
TRBV7-9	-	-	TRBJ1-6	TGTTCCAGCAGTCAAGAACTGGATTCACCCCTCCACTTT	CSSSQELDSPLHF
TRBV28	-	-	TRBJ1-5	TGTGCCAGCAGCCTTACAGGGCCGGATCAGCCCCAGCATTTT	CASSLTGPDQPQHF
TRBV5-4	-	TRBD1	TRBJ1-2	TGTGCCAGCAGCTCGCTACGGGACAGGGACAATGGCTACACCTTC	CASSSLRDRDNGYTF
TRBV7-6	-	-	TRBJ2-7	TGTGCCAGCAGCCCCCGACTCAACGAGCAGTACTTC	CASSPRLNEQYF
TRBV28	few	-	TRBJ1-2	-	CASSFGLRGIWERGRSLYGYTF
TRBV5-1	-	TRBD1	TRBJ2-7	TGCGCCAGCAGCTTGGGGACAGGGGGTTTCTACGAGCAGTACTTC	CASSLGTGGFYEQYF
TRBV19	-	TRBD1	TRBJ1-5	TGTGCCAGTAGCATCCCCCCCCTTTTGAGACAGGGGGTTCAGCCCCAGCATTTT	CASSIPPLLRQGVQPQHF
TRBV27	-	-	TRBJ1-4	TGTGCCAGCGGGGGACTGCTTGCAACTAATGAAAAACTGTTTTTT	CASGGLLATNEKLFF
TRBV2	-	-	TRBJ1-5	TGTGCCAGCAGTCCTTACGTGGGCGGGTTTTGGCAGCCCCAGCATTTT	CASSPYVGGFWQPQHF
TRBV19	few	-	TRBJ1-2	TGTGCCAGTAGTAGCAGGGACTATGATGGCTACACCTTC	CASSSRDYDGYTF
TRBV19	-	-	TRBJ2-7	TGTGCCAGTAGTATAGGGCCATCCTACGAGCAGTACTTC	CASSIGPSYEQYF
TRBV6-6	-	TRBD2	TRBJ2-7	TGTGCCGCAGCGGGGGCGGGAGTCTACGAGCAGTACTTC	CAAAGAGVYEQYF
TRBV9	few	TRBD1	TRBJ1-4	TGTGCCAGCAGCTCTGGGGACAGGACTAATGAAAAACTGTTTTTT	CASSSGDRTNEKLFF
TRBV7-2	few	-	TRBJ2-3	TGTGCCAGCAGCTTAGCGCGGGCCCTTAGGTCAGATACGCAGTATTTT	CASSLARALRSDTQYF
TRBV15	-	-	TRBJ1-1	TGTGCCACCAGCAGGGTGTACCGGGTTGAAGCTTTCTTT	CATSRVYRVEAFF
TRBV15	-	TRBD1	TRBJ1-2	TGTGCCACCAGCGCACTACAGGACAGGGAGGATGGCTACACCTTC	CATSALQDREDGYTF
TRBV15	-	-	TRBJ2-7	TGTGCCACCAGCACTTCGGTGGTAGCCCCCCACGAGCAGTACTTC	CATSTSVVAPHEQYF
TRBV19	-	TRBD2	TRBJ2-7	TGTGCCAGTAGTAGACTCGGGACTAGCGGTTTTCCCTACGAGCAGTACTTC	CASSRLGTSGFPYEQYF
TRBV5-1	-	-	TRBJ1-2	TGCGCCAGCAGCAGGAGTATTATAGCTAACTATGGCTACACCTTC	CASSRSIIANYGYTF
TRBV6-4	-	-	TRBJ2-5	TGTGCCAGCAGTGACTCCCAGGTCCCCCAGTGGGAGACCCAGTACTTC	CASSDSQVPQWETQYF
TRBV4-1	-	-	TRBJ2-1	TGCGCCAGCAGCCAAGACGGCGGCTCCTACAATGAGCAGTTCTTC	CASSQDGGSYNEQFF
TRBV5-1	-	-	TRBJ2-3	TGCGCCAGCAGCTCACAGGATAGGGATACGCAGTATTTT	CASSSQDRDTQYF
TRBV28	-	-	TRBJ1-1	TGTGCCAGCAGTTCACCGACAGCTCCCGCCACCATGAACACTGAAGCTTTCTTT	CASSSPTAPATMNTEAFF
TRBV2	-	TRBD1	TRBJ2-7	TGTGCCAGCAGCCGACAGGGAAGTTCCTACGAGCAGTACTTC	CASSRQGSSYEQYF
TRBV18	once	-	TRBJ2-3	TGTGCCAGCTCACCAAGTCCGGGGTCAGATACGCAGTATTTT	CASSPSPGSDTQYF